A selection of T cell receptor beta chains follows, all from one sample in a study of PD-L1 blockade in urothelial cancer. Profiled with immunoSEQ multiplex PCR; TCRdb holds only in-frame clones, not every one. The data contain 98,000 or so clones, around 90% of them singletons. The sample consisted of PBMCs, taken around atezolizumab (anti-PD-L1) treatment. Receptors were obtained from a man aged 60 to 75 with urothelial cancer. The conserved cysteine and the conserved F or W are not part of the CDR3 here. Clone size is not always given. Where it is, it says once, few, many or a class for expanded clones.

>NA|TRBV5-1|TRBJ2-2|14
ASSPGLAGASGELF
>NA|TRBV4-2|TRBJ2-1|16
ASSQEARVSGAYNEQF
>once|TRBV5-1|TRBJ2-1|11
ASGQGAKNEQF
>NA|TRBV7-2|TRBJ1-1|13
ASSPRRLLVTEAF
>NA|TRBV11-2|TRBJ2-5|12
ASSSPGGQETQY
>NA|TRBV27|TRBJ1-2|12
ASSSDRANYGYT
>NA|TRBV2|TRBJ2-7|16
ASEDPVRLAGGTYEQY
>NA|TRBV4-1|TRBJ2-7|14
ASSQETTGSSYEQY
>NA|TRBV2|TRBJ2-1|12
ASSVTATYNEQF
>NA|TRBV18|TRBJ2-2|14
ASSPGGPANTGELF
>few|TRBV7-9|TRBJ2-3|14
ASSPPAGASTDTQY
>NA|TRBV27|TRBJ2-3|15
ASSNTIAGGSTDTQY
>NA|TRBV28|TRBJ1-4|14
ASRRQRRTGREKLF
>NA|TRBV5-4|TRBJ2-2|13
ASSLGGLADGELF
>NA|TRBV5-1|TRBJ2-7|12
ASSLSTGAYEQY
>once|TRBV2|TRBJ2-3|13
ASSEARLAGDTQY
>NA|TRBV6-6|TRBJ1-5|11
ASSYSQDQPQH
>NA|TRBV9|TRBJ1-1|14
ASSTLGADMNTEAF
>NA|TRBV7-2|TRBJ2-5|10
ASSLSGETQY
>NA|TRBV6-5|TRBJ1-6|13
ASSYNRDRASPLH
>NA|TRBV5-4|TRBJ2-2|11
ASRLQNTGELF
>NA|TRBV4-1|TRBJ1-2|13
ASSQLPGGGYGYT
>NA|TRBV30|TRBJ2-5|12
AWSVPSGRETQY
>once|TRBV28|TRBJ2-5|14
ASSSRTSEYQETQY